A single sample gave rise to the 22 T cell receptor beta chains below, sequenced in a study of T cell changes during pregnancy in multiple sclerosis. Profiled with immunoSEQ multiplex PCR; TCRdb holds only in-frame clones, not every one. This sample has 41,000 or so clones; over 90% occur once, and the top ten carry about 7%. Specimen: CD8+ T cells from peripheral blood mononuclear cells, collected in the third trimester of pregnancy. These receptors all stem from a female donor with multiple sclerosis, enrolled in a pregnancy study.

The chain uses TRBV13 and TRBJ2-1; 7 bases align to TRBD2. J lost 7 bases, V lost 5 bases, and 5 bases had no gene match. CDR3 length: 13 residues. The germline V gene encodes CDR1 PRHDT and CDR2 FYEKMQ (reference sequence). The CDR3 spells CASSGGLGNEQFF. In DNA form, the CDR3 reads TGTGCCAGCAGCGGTGGACTAGGGAATGAGCAGTTCTTC. The full variable domain, rest sourced from reference TRBV13 and TRBJ2-1, is AAGVIQSPRHLIKEKRETATLKCYPIPRHDTVYWYQQGPGQDPQFLISFYEKMQSDKGSIPDRFSAQQFSDYHSELNMSSLELGDSALYFCASSGGLGNEQFFGPGTRLTVL.

This chain links TRBV11-2 with TRBJ1-1; D possibly corresponds to TRBD1 (5 bases). V shed 0 bases and J shed 1 base, with 6 bases lying between them. In germline, CDR1 is SGHAT, CDR2 FQNNGV. The CDR3 runs 14 residues. CDR3 nucleotides: TGTGCCAGCAGCTTAGAGGACACGAACACTGAAGCTTTCTTT. Translating it yields CASSLEDTNTEAFF.

The CDR3 here is CANSGTDSYEQYF. CDR3 nucleotides: TGTGCCAACTCCGGGACAGACTCATACGAGCAGTACTTC. The gene calls are TRBV10-3 and TRBJ2-7, with 7 bases identical to TRBD1. CDR3 length equals 13 residues. Germline assignment: CDR1 ENHRY and CDR2 SYGVKD. The trim removed 10 bases at V and 4 bases at J, leaving 10 bases unmatched.

The CDR3 region is CAWSLQGSTEAFF. The CDR3 region has the DNA TGTGCCTGGAGCTTACAGGGGTCTACTGAAGCTTTCTTT. The chain couples TRBV30 to TRBJ1-1; 7 bases fit TRBD1. V lost 3 bases to trimming and J lost 5 bases; unmatched junction nucleotides: 6. Germline V CDR1 and CDR2: GTSNPN, SVGIG (reference sequence). This CDR3 spans 13 amino acids.

The chain is built from TRBV27 and TRBJ2-5; 8 bases are shared with TRBD1. Germline CDR1 MNHEY, CDR2 SMNVEV (reference sequence). CDR3 length: 14 residues. V was pared by 5 bases and J by 2 bases, with 4 bases of the junction left unmatched. The CDR3 reads CASSLRTGQETQYF. The CDR3 coding sequence is TGTGCCAGCAGTCTCCGGACAGGGCAAGAGACCCAGTACTTC.

The V gene is TRBV30, the J gene TRBJ2-1; 7 positions agree with TRBD2. This CDR3 comprises 11 residues. J was trimmed by 10 bases and V by 2 bases; bases with no gene match: 2. CDR1 is GTSNPN and CDR2 is SVGIG in the germline V gene (reference sequence). The CDR3 DNA follows: TGTGCCTGGAGTAAGGGAGGGGAGCAGTTCTTC. Residues: CAWSKGGEQFF.

The chain joins TRBV4-3 to TRBJ1-1; tentatively, D is TRBD1 (6 bases). Germline values: CDR1 LGHNA, CDR2 YSLEER. The V and J ends lost 0 bases and 3 bases respectively, with 17 bases between them. This CDR3 has 17 residues. The CDR3 is CASSQELDRRLYTEAFF. CDR3 nucleotide sequence: TGCGCCAGCAGCCAAGAATTGGACAGAAGATTATACACTGAAGCTTTCTTT.

The chain is built from TRBV28 and TRBJ2-5; the match to TRBD2 covers 10 bases. The CDR3 totals 16 residues. Germline CDR1 and CDR2: MDHEN and SYDVKM. Trimming cost V 2 bases and J 4 bases; bases outside gene matches: 7. CDR3 loop: CASSLDLAGVSETQYF. In DNA, the CDR3 is TGTGCCAGCAGTTTAGACCTAGCGGGAGTTTCAGAGACCCAGTACTTC.

The chain joins TRBV7-6 to TRBJ1-1, with D possibly TRBD1 on 6 matching bases. V lost 5 bases, J lost 1 base, and 11 bases lay in between. Looked up from germline, CDR1 is SGHVS and CDR2 is FNYEAQ. This CDR3 has 14 residues. The CDR3 sequence: CASSRPTGNTEAFF. The CDR3 nucleotides are TGTGCCAGCAGCCGCCCGACAGGGAACACTGAAGCTTTCTTT.

Relative to its sample, this clone is medium-sized. The CDR3 region has the DNA TGTGCAAGTCGCCGGCCGGGACAGGGGAACACCGGGGAGCTGTTTTTT. Amino acid sequence: CASRRPGQGNTGELFF. The chain recombines TRBV12-2 with TRBJ2-2; the tabulated D call, TRBD1, remains unverified against the DNA. TRBV12-2 is a recognized pseudogene. The CDR3 covers 16 residues.

In this sample, this clone turned up once. The chain has TRBV6-5 and TRBJ2-2, with 7 bases aligning to TRBD1. This CDR3 has 13 amino acids. Per the germline V gene, CDR1 is MNHEY and CDR2 is SVGAGI. V lost 7 bases to trimming and J lost 5 bases; unmatched junction nucleotides: 4. Here the CDR3 reads CASTYRGTGELFF. CDR3 coding DNA: TGTGCCAGCACCTACAGGGGTACCGGGGAGCTGTTTTTT.

This chain links TRBV20-1 with TRBJ2-1; D is unclear. CDR3 length equals 11 residues. CDR1 and CDR2 (germline): DFQATT, SNEGSKA (reference sequence). Trimming stripped 4 bases from V and 7 bases from J, with 8 bases between. The CDR3 nucleotides read TGCAGTGCTATTAAAGAGAATGAGCAGTTCTTC. It translates to CSAIKENEQFF.

The V and J genes are TRBV27 and TRBJ2-3; weak D call: TRBD1 (6 bases). Germline values: CDR1 MNHEY, CDR2 SMNVEV (reference sequence). The CDR3 has 15 amino acids. Trimming cost V 1 base and J 4 bases, with 12 bases left between them. Written as DNA, the CDR3 is TGTGCCAGCAGTTTATACCAACAGGGACCAGATACGCAGTATTTT. It encodes CASSLYQQGPDTQYF.

This sequence joins TRBV10-3 and TRBJ2-7; 7 bases fit TRBD2. Per germline, CDR1 ENHRY and CDR2 SYGVKD. The CDR3 has 12 amino acids. The V and J ends lost 10 bases and 3 bases, in that order; junction bases with no gene match: 6. In DNA, the CDR3 is TGTGCCACCCTGTCTAGCGGCTACGAGCAGTACTTC. Amino acids: CATLSSGYEQYF.

The chain joins TRBV2 to TRBJ2-3; a weak D match, TRBD2 (5 bases). Trimming left V 9 bases short and J 11 bases short, with 12 bases between. This CDR3 has 10 residues. Germline V gene sequence: CDR1 SNHLY, CDR2 FYNNEI. The DNA of the CDR3 is TGTGCCAGTATTAGCCGGGGGCAGTATTTT. Protein product: CASISRGQYF.

The rearrangement joins TRBV4-2 to TRBJ2-7; D is possibly TRBD1 (5 bases). This CDR3 contains 15 residues. In germline, CDR1 is LGHNA, CDR2 YNFKEQ. V gave up 0 bases and J gave up 3 bases, with 12 bases separating them. The DNA for the CDR3 is TGTGCCAGCAGCCAAGATTTAGGGGAACACTACGAGCAGTACTTC. Protein product: CASSQDLGEHYEQYF.

The V gene is TRBV6-5, the J gene TRBJ1-1; D not resolved. The germline gives CDR1 MNHEY, CDR2 SVGAGI. This CDR3 has 15 residues. V was cut by 2 bases and J by 3 bases, with 13 bases left in between. For the CDR3, the DNA is TGTGCCAGCAGTTACCGCTCCTTAGTGGACACTGAAGCTTTCTTT. It encodes CASSYRSLVDTEAFF.

The rearrangement links TRBV19 to TRBJ2-1; weak D call: TRBD2 (5 bases). Germline V lookup: CDR1 LNHDA, CDR2 SQIVND (reference sequence). This CDR3 contains 14 residues. Trimming left V 6 bases short and J 1 base short, with 10 bases between. The chain's CDR3 is CASSLTGSYNEQFF. CDR3 DNA sequence: TGTGCCAGTAGCCTAACGGGGTCCTACAATGAGCAGTTCTTC.

The rearrangement links TRBV27 to TRBJ1-2; D call uncertain. CDR1 and CDR2 from the germline V gene are MNHEY and SMNVEV (reference sequence). CDR3 size: 14 residues. V was clipped by 4 bases and J by 4 bases, with 13 bases between them. The CDR3: CASSSGGDLYGYTF. CDR3 bases: TGTGCCAGCAGTTCAGGAGGAGACCTCTATGGCTACACCTTC.

About this clone itself: Other DNA sequences within the sample encode an identical CDR3. DNA for the CDR3: TGTGCCAGCAGCTTGTACAGCAACACTGAAGCTTTCTTT. Protein sequence: CASSLYSNTEAFF. The V call is TRBV5-6, the J call TRBJ1-1, with D unclear. In germline, CDR1 is SGHDT, CDR2 YYEEEE. The CDR3 contains 13 residues. V was shortened by 1 base and J by 2 bases, with 6 bases between the two germline ends.

V gene TRBV28 combines with J gene TRBJ2-7, with D tentatively TRBD1 (5 bases). CDR3 length: 15 amino acids. The germline V and J ends were trimmed by 3 bases and 3 bases, with 15 bases remaining between them. Germline assignment: CDR1 MDHEN and CDR2 SYDVKM. This CDR3 is CASSFRAQGVYEQYF. The CDR3 nucleotides are TGTGCCAGCAGTTTCCGGGCCCAGGGTGTCTACGAGCAGTACTTC.

The CDR3 spells CASSSRLAGFTDTQYF. CDR3 sequence (DNA): TGTGCCAGCAGCTCACGACTAGCGGGGTTCACAGATACGCAGTATTTT. V and J are TRBV28 and TRBJ2-3, with 11 nucleotides matching TRBD2. CDR1 MDHEN and CDR2 SYDVKM come from the germline V gene. The CDR3 spans 16 residues. J was trimmed by 2 bases and V by 6 bases; bases with no gene match: 7.